Included here is one T cell receptor beta chain sequence, with context. The antigen remains unidentified. The CDR3 length is 14 residues. Trimming pared 6 bases from V and 6 bases from J, leaving 17 bases between. Germline CDR1 is WNHNN and CDR2 is SYGVQD (reference sequence). Method: immunoSEQ multiplex PCR; TCRdb's copy keeps in-frame clones and lacks some. Of some 24,000 clones listed, around 67% are singletons. This specimen belongs to a study of tissue T cells after allogeneic stem cell transplantation. Findings and caveats of the study: Few T cell clones were shared across patients, but motif clusters showed tissue-specific shared signatures.

This TCR was sampled from a female donor aged 60 or older with lung cancer. V gene TRBV10-1 combines with J gene TRBJ1-2, with a tentative D call TRBD1 (6 bases). Sequenced here: tissue from the ileum, sampled at autopsy. CDR3 residues: CASSPTGRRNGYTF. In nucleotides, the CDR3 is TGCGCCAGCAGCCCCACAGGGAGAAGGAATGGCTACACCTTC.